The next 23 T cell receptor beta chains were all read from a single sample in a study of PD-1 blockade in mismatch repair-deficient tumors. Sequenced by immunoSEQ multiplex PCR; TCRdb stores in-frame clones only, minus some. Among around 120,000 clones listed, 70% to 90% were seen once. This specimen consisted of peripheral blood, obtained 44 weeks after starting pembrolizumab. The receptors were sampled from an adult with mismatch repair-deficient cancer.

The chain links TRBV19 to TRBJ2-5; TRBD1 agrees at 10 bases. V shed 5 bases and J 3 bases; nucleotides not matched to a gene: 9. The CDR3 is 16 amino acids. The germline CDR1 and CDR2 sequences are LNHDA and SQIVND (reference sequence). This CDR3 is CASSLQTGGSEETQYF. In DNA, the CDR3 is TGTGCCAGTAGTTTACAGACAGGGGGCTCGGAAGAGACCCAGTACTTC.

This chain joins TRBV11-3 and TRBJ2-3, with 12 bases aligning to TRBD2. CDR3 size: 16 residues. CDR1 and CDR2 from the germline V gene are SGHNT and YENEEA. J was trimmed by 5 bases and V by 5 bases; bases with no gene match: 8. For the CDR3, the DNA is TGTGCCAGCAGCCAGACTAGCGGGAGTTGGATAGATACGCAGTATTTT. Translation gives CASSQTSGSWIDTQYF.

V and J are TRBV27 and TRBJ2-1, with a weak D call TRBD1 (7 bases). Germline V lookup: CDR1 MNHEY, CDR2 SMNVEV (reference sequence). CDR3 length equals 17 residues. Deletions cut 6 bases from V and 5 bases from J, with 23 bases between. CDR3 sequence reads: CASSWGTAGGLHNEQFF. The CDR3 DNA sequence: TGTGCCAGCAGCTGGGGGACAGCGGGTGGGCTACACAATGAGCAGTTCTTC.

V usage is TRBV29-1 and J usage is TRBJ2-5; 8 bases align to TRBD2. The CDR3 runs to 15 residues. Losses at the gene ends were 4 bases for V and 4 bases for J; bases not matched to a gene: 11. Germline CDR1 reads SQVTM; CDR2 reads ANQGSEA. CDR3 sequence reads: CSVVSGGQARETQYF. In nucleotides, the CDR3 is TGCAGCGTTGTCAGCGGGGGTCAAGCTAGAGAGACCCAGTACTTC.

V and J are TRBV7-2 and TRBJ1-2; no clear D. From germline, CDR1 is SGHTA and CDR2 FQGNSA. The V end lost 1 base, the J end lost 0 bases, and 6 bases lay between the germline ends. The CDR3 extends over 14 amino acids. In DNA, the CDR3 is TGTGCCAGCAGCTTAGGAGCAGCTAACTATGGCTACACCTTC. Translating it yields CASSLGAANYGYTF.

This clone was found a few times. J is TRBJ2-1 and V is TRBV6-4; 7 bases fit TRBD1. The J segment lost 6 bases and the V segment lost 0 bases, leaving 5 bases of the junction unmatched. The germline V gene has CDR1 MRHNA and CDR2 SNTAGT. CDR3 length: 15 amino acids. CDR3 DNA sequence: TGTGCCAGCAGTGACTCGATGTCAGGGGGCAATGAGCAGTTCTTC. Protein sequence: CASSDSMSGGNEQFF.

The chain employs TRBV4-2 and TRBJ2-2, with D possibly matching TRBD1 (6 bases). V lost 1 base and J lost 7, with 10 bases in between. The CDR3 sequence is 14 residues long. The V gene's germline CDR1 is LGHNA and CDR2 YNFKEQ. The CDR3 reads CASSQARGIGELFF. In DNA, the CDR3 is TGTGCCAGCAGCCAAGCCAGGGGTATCGGGGAGCTGTTTTTT.

The gene calls are TRBV5-4 and TRBJ2-5; a possible D gene is TRBD1 (5 bases). V gave up 4 bases and J gave up 1 base, with 14 bases separating them. This CDR3 has 15 amino acids. The germline V gene has CDR1 SGHNT and CDR2 YYREEE (reference sequence). The CDR3 DNA reads TGTGCCAGCAGCGAGAGGACATCCCGCCAAGAGACCCAGTACTTC. The encoded protein is CASSERTSRQETQYF.

V usage is TRBV2 and J usage is TRBJ1-1, with TRBD1 matching over 10 bases. The CDR3 is 16 residues long. Germline assignment: CDR1 SNHLY and CDR2 FYNNEI. With V trimmed by 3 bases and J by 1 base, 5 bases remained unmatched. The CDR3 spells CASSDRQGAGNTEAFF. The CDR3, as DNA: TGTGCCAGCAGTGACAGACAGGGGGCAGGGAACACTGAAGCTTTCTTT.

This clone was observed a few times. CDR3 region: CASGENGYTF. CDR3 nucleotides: TGTGCCAGCGGGGAAAATGGCTACACCTTC. The chain recombines TRBV2 with TRBJ1-2; D is ambiguous. Deletions cut 8 bases from V and 6 bases from J, with 7 bases between. This CDR3 spans 10 amino acids. From germline, CDR1 is SNHLY and CDR2 FYNNEI.

This chain links TRBV6-5 with TRBJ2-5; TRBD1 is a possible D gene (6 bases). This CDR3 has 13 residues. Germline CDR1 reads MNHEY; CDR2 reads SVGAGI. V was trimmed by 10 bases and J by 3 bases, leaving 15 bases between them. The CDR3 DNA is TGTGCCATCCGAGGACGGGACAAAGAGACCCAGTACTTC. Amino acid sequence: CAIRGRDKETQYF.

The chain couples TRBV30 to TRBJ1-2; TRBD1 aligns across 9 bases. CDR1 is GTSNPN, CDR2 SVGIG, per germline (reference sequence). Trimming at V came to 4 bases and at J to 7 bases, leaving 10 bases not matched to a gene. The CDR3 is 14 amino acids. This CDR3 reads CAWTGTGTFGGYTF. CDR3 coding DNA: TGTGCCTGGACTGGGACAGGGACATTCGGTGGCTACACCTTC.

The CDR3 protein is CASSSKTGTDTQYF. For the CDR3, the DNA is TGTGCCAGCAGCTCTAAGACAGGCACAGATACGCAGTATTTT. This rearrangement joins TRBV7-9 to TRBJ2-3; the D gene is possibly TRBD1 (5 bases). Trimming stripped 4 bases from V and 1 base from J, with 9 bases between. This CDR3 contains 14 residues. CDR1 is SEHNR, CDR2 FQNEAQ, per germline (reference sequence).

This sequence joins TRBV19 and TRBJ1-2; 7 nucleotides line up with TRBD1. Germline assignment: CDR1 LNHDA and CDR2 SQIVND (reference sequence). V trimming: 8 bases; J trimming: 5 bases; junction bases outside the gene matches: 2. The CDR3 consists of 11 residues. CDR3 protein: CASAGGYGYTF. Here the CDR3 DNA reads TGTGCCAGTGCAGGGGGATATGGCTACACCTTC.

The gene calls are TRBV19 and TRBJ2-1; 7 bases are a match to TRBD2. Germline assignment: CDR1 LNHDA and CDR2 SQIVND (reference sequence). The CDR3 totals 17 residues. J was trimmed by 0 bases and V by 6 bases; bases with no gene match: 11. DNA for the CDR3: TGTGCCAGTAGCCCAGCGGGATTGTTTAGCTCCTACAATGAGCAGTTCTTC. This gives the protein CASSPAGLFSSYNEQFF.

This clone was observed once. V usage is TRBV18 and J usage is TRBJ2-1, with D unresolved. Germline V CDR1 and CDR2: KGHSH, LQKENI. V gave up 6 bases and J gave up 3 bases, with 18 bases separating them. This CDR3 comprises 16 residues. The CDR3 spells CASSSVGVGYYNEQFF. Here the CDR3 DNA reads TGTGCCAGCTCTTCCGTCGGAGTAGGGTACTACAATGAGCAGTTCTTC. The whole variable domain, filled in from reference TRBV18 and TRBJ2-1, reads NAGVMQNPRHLVRRRGQEARLRCSPMKGHSHVYWYRQLPEEGLKFMVYLQKENIIDESGMPKERFSAEFPKEGPSILRIQQVVRGDSAAYFCASSSVGVGYYNEQFFGPGTRLTVL.

The CDR3 DNA is TGTGCCAGCTCACCACCTACCAAGGGACAAGAGACCCAGTACTTC. This encodes CASSPPTKGQETQYF. The chain employs TRBV18 and TRBJ2-5; unclear D gene. The CDR3 loop spans 15 amino acids. Germline CDR1 is KGHSH and CDR2 is LQKENI. V was shortened by 0 bases and J by 2 bases, with 10 bases between the two germline ends.

This rearrangement joins TRBV5-6 to TRBJ2-5; the D gene could be TRBD1 or TRBD2 (5 bases each). The DNA end is more similar to TRBJ2-7, so the J call may be wrong. Germline loops: CDR1 SGHDT, CDR2 YYEEEE. The CDR3 runs to 14 residues. The CDR3 DNA follows: TGTGCCAGCAGCTTGGCACCGGGACCCTACGAGCAGTACTTC. It codes for CASSLAPGPYEQYF.

This clone is a singleton in its sample. V is TRBV28 and J is TRBJ1-5, with a weak D call TRBD1 (5 bases). The CDR3 consists of 16 residues. Trimming removed 5 bases from V and 4 bases from J, with 18 bases in between. Germline CDR1 and CDR2: MDHEN and SYDVKM. CDR3 protein: CASSILGTLENQPQHF. The CDR3 coding sequence is TGTGCCAGCAGTATTCTTGGGACTTTGGAGAATCAGCCCCAGCATTTT.

The CDR3 region is CASSDRINYGYTF. As DNA, the CDR3 is TGTGCCAGCAGTGATCGTATTAACTATGGCTACACCTTC. The chain links TRBV2 to TRBJ1-2; D is ambiguous. The CDR3 is made up of 13 amino acids. Per the germline V gene, CDR1 is SNHLY and CDR2 is FYNNEI. V dropped 3 bases and J dropped 1 base, with 6 bases sitting between them.

The chain is built from TRBV6-5 and TRBJ2-7; D gene unclear. The CDR3 length is 13 residues. Germline-derived CDR1 and CDR2 are MNHEY and SVGAGI. V was cut by 1 base and J by 6 bases, with 10 bases left in between. In nucleotides, the CDR3 is TGTGCCAGCAGTTACTTGCAAGTTGGCGAGCAGTACTTC. Translation: CASSYLQVGEQYF.

The chain carries TRBV10-3 and TRBJ2-1; 7 nucleotides align to TRBD2. The CDR3 extends over 13 amino acids. CDR1 and CDR2 from the germline V gene are ENHRY and SYGVKD. The J segment lost 3 bases and the V segment lost 7 bases, leaving 3 bases of the junction unmatched. The CDR3 spells CAINPGGYNEQFF. In DNA, the CDR3 is TGTGCCATCAATCCGGGAGGCTACAATGAGCAGTTCTTC.

The rearrangement uses TRBV5-1 and TRBJ2-1, with 7 bases fitting TRBD2. This CDR3 spans 17 amino acids. CDR1 SGHRS and CDR2 YFSETQ come from the germline V gene. The V gene end was trimmed by 1 base and the J gene end by 7 bases; junction bases not matched to a gene: 14. CDR3 residues: CASSLRAGTSMGNEQFF. The CDR3 region has the DNA TGCGCCAGCAGCTTGCGAGCGGGGACCTCAATGGGGAATGAGCAGTTCTTC.